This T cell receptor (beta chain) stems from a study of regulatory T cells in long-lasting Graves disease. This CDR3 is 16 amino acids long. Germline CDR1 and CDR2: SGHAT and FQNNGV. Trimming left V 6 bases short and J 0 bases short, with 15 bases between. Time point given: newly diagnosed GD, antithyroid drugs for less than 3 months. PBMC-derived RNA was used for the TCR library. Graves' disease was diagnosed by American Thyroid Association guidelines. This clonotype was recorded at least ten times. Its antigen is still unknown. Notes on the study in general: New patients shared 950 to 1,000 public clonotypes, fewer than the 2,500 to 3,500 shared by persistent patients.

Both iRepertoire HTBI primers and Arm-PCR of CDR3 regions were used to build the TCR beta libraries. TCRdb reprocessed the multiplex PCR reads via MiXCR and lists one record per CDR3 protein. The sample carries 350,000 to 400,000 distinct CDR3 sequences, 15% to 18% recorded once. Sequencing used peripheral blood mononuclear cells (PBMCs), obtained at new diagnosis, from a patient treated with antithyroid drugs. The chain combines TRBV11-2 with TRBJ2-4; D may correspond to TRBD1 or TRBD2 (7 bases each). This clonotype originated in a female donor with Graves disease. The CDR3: CASRSARGGAKNIQYF. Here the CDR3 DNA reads TGTGCCAGCAGATCCGCCAGGGGGGGAGCCAAAAACATTCAGTACTTC.